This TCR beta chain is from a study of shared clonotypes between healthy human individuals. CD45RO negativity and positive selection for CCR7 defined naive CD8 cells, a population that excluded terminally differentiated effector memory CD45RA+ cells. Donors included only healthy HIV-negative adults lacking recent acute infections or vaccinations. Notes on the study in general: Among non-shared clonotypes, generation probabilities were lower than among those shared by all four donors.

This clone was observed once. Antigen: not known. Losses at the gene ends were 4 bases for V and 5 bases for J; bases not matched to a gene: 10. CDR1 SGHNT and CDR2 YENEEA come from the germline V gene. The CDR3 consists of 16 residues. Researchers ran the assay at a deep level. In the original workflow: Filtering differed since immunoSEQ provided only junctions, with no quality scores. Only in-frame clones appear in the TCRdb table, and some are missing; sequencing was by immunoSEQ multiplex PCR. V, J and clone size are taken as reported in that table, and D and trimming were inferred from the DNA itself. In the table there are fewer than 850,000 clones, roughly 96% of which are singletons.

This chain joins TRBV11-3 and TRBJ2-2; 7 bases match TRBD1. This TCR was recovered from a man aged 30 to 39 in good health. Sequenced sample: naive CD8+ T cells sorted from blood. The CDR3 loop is CASSSFVGGNTGELFF. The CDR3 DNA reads TGTGCCAGCAGCTCCTTCGTAGGGGGCAATACCGGGGAGCTGTTTTTT.